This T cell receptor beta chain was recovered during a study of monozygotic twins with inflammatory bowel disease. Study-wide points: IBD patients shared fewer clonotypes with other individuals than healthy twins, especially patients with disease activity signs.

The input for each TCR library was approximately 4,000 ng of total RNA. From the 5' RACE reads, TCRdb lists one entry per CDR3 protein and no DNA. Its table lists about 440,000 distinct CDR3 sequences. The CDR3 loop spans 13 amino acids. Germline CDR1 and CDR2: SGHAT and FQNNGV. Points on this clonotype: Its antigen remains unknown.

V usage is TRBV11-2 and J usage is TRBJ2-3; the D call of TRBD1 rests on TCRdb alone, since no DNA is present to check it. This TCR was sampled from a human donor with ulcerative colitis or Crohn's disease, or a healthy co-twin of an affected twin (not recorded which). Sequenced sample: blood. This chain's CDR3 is CASSLGTADTQYF.